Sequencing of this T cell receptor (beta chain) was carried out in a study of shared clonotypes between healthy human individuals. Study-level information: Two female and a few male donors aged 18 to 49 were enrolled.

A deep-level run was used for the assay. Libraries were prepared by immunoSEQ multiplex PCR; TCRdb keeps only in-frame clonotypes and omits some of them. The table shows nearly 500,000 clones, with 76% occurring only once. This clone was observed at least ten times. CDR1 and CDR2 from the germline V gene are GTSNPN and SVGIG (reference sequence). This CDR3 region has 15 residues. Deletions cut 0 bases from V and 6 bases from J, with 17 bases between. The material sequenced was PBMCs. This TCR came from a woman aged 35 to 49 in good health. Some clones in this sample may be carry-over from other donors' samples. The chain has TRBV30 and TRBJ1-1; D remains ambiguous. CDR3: CAWSVYISKSAEAFF. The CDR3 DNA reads TGTGCCTGGAGTGTGTATATTTCAAAATCGGCTGAAGCTTTCTTT.